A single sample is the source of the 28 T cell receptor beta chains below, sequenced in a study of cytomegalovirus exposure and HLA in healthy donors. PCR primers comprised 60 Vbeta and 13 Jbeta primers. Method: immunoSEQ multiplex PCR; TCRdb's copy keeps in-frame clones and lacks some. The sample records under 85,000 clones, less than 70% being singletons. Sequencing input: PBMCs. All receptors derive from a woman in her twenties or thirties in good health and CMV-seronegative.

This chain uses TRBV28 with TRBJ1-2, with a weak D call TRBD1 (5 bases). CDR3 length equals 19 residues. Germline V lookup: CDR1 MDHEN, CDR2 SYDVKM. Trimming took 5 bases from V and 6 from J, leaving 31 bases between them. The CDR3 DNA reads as TGTGCCAGCAGTCCTCCCCGCGGCCGGGTCCCCTGGACATTCGATGGCTACACCTTC. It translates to CASSPPRGRVPWTFDGYTF.

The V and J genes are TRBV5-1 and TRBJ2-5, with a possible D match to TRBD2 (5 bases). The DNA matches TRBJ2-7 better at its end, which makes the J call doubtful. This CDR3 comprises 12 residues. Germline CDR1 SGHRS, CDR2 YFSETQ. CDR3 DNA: TGCGCCAGCAGCTTGGTAGGACTCGAGCAGTACTTC. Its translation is CASSLVGLEQYF.

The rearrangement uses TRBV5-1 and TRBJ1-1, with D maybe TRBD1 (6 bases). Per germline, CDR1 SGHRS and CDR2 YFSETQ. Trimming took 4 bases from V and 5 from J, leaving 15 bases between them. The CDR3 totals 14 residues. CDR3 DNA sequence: TGCGCCAGCAGCCTACAGGGCTATTTGACTGAAGCTTTCTTT. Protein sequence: CASSLQGYLTEAFF. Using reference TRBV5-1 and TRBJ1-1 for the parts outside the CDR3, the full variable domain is KAGVTQTPRYLIKTRGQQVTLSCSPISGHRSVSWYQQTPGQGLQFLFEYFSETQRNKGNFPGRFSGRQFSNSRSEMNVSTLELGDSALYLCASSLQGYLTEAFFGQGTRLTVV.

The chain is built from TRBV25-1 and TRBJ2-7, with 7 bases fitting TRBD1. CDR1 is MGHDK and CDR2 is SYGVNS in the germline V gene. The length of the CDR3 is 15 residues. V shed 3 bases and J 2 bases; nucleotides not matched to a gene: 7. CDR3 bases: TGTGCCAGCAGTGACCACGGACAGGCGACCTACGAGCAGTACTTC. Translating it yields CASSDHGQATYEQYF.

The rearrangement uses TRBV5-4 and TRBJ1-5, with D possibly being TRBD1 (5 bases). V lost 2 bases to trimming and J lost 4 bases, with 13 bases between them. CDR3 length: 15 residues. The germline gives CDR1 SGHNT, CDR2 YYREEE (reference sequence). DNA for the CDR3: TGTGCCAGCAGCTTTGGCGGGGGAGCTAATCAGCCCCAGCATTTT. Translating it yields CASSFGGGANQPQHF.

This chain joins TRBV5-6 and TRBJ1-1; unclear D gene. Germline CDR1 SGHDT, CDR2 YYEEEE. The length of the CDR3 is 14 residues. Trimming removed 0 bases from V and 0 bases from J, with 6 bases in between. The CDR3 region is CASSLVPMNTEAFF. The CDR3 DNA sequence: TGTGCCAGCAGCTTGGTTCCTATGAACACTGAAGCTTTCTTT.

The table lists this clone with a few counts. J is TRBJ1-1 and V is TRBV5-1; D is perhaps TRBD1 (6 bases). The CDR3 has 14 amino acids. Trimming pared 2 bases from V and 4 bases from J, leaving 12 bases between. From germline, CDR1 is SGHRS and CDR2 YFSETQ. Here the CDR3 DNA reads TGCGCCAGCAGCTTCTGGGGGCTAGGCACTGAAGCTTTCTTT. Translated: CASSFWGLGTEAFF.

In DNA form, the CDR3 reads TGCAGCGTTGAAAGGAAACGGACAGTTCTCAACTATGGCTACACCTTC. Protein: CSVERKRTVLNYGYTF. The chain couples TRBV29-1 to TRBJ1-2, with D possibly being TRBD1 (6 bases). This CDR3 has 16 amino acids. Germline loops: CDR1 SQVTM, CDR2 ANQGSEA. Trimming cost V 2 bases and J 2 bases, with 18 bases left between them.

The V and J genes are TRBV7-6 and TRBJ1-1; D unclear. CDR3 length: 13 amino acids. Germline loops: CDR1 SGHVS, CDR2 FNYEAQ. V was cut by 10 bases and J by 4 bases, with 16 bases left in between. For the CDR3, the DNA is TGTGCCACCCTAGCCGGAAGCGGCACTGAAGCTTTCTTT. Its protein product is CATLAGSGTEAFF.

The CDR3 is CASSLSAGLRNTEAFF. CDR3 in DNA: TGCGCCAGCAGCTTGTCAGCGGGCTTGAGGAACACTGAAGCTTTCTTT. The rearrangement uses TRBV5-1 and TRBJ1-1; no clear D gene. Germline CDR1 and CDR2: SGHRS and YFSETQ. Trimming shortened V by 1 base and J by 1 base, and 14 bases separated the two germline ends. The CDR3 is 16 residues long.

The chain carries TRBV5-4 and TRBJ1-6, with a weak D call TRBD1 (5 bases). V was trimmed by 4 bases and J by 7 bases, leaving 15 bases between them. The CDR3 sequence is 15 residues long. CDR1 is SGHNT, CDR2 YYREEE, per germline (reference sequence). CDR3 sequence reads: CASSVRQKPNSPLHF. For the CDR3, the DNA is TGTGCCAGCAGCGTAAGACAGAAACCAAATTCACCCCTCCACTTT.

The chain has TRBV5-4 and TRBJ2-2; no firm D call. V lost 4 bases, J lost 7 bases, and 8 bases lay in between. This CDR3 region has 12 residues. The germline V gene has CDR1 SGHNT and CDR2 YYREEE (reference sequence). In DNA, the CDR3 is TGTGCCAGCAGCCCTACTCACGGGGAGCTGTTTTTT. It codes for CASSPTHGELFF.

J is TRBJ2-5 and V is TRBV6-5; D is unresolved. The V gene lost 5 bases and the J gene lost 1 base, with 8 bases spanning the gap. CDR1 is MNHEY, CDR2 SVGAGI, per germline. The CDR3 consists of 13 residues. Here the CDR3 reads CASSLLPQETQYF. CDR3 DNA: TGTGCCAGCAGTCTTCTCCCCCAAGAGACCCAGTACTTC.

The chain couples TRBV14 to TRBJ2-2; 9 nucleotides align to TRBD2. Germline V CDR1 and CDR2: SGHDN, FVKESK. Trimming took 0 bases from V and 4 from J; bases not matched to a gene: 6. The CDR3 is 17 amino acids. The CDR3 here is CASSQDLGTSITGELFF. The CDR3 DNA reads TGTGCCAGCAGCCAAGATCTTGGGACTAGCATCACCGGGGAGCTGTTTTTT.

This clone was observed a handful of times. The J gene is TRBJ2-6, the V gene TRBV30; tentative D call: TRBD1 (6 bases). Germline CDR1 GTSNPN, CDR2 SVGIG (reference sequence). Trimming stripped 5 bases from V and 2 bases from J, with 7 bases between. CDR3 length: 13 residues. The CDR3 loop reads CAWGGPGANVLTF. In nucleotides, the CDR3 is TGTGCCTGGGGGGGCCCTGGGGCCAACGTCCTGACTTTC. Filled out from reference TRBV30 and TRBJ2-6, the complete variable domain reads SQTIHQWPATLVQPVGSPLSLECTVEGTSNPNLYWYRQAAGRGLQLLFYSVGIGQISSEVPQNLSASRPQDRQFILSSKKLLLSDSGFYLCAWGGPGANVLTFGAGSRLTVL.

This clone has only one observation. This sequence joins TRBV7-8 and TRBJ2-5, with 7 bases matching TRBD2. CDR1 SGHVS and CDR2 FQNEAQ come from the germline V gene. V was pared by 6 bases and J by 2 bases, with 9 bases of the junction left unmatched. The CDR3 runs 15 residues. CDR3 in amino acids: CASSYAGDSQETQYF. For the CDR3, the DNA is TGTGCCAGCAGTTATGCGGGAGACTCTCAAGAGACCCAGTACTTC.

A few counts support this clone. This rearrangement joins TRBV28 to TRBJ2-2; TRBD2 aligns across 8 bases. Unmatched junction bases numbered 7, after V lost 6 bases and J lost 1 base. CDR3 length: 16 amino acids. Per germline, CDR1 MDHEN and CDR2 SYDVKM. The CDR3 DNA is TGTGCCAGCAGAGGAGGTAGCGGGGTGAACACCGGGGAGCTGTTTTTT. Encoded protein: CASRGGSGVNTGELFF.

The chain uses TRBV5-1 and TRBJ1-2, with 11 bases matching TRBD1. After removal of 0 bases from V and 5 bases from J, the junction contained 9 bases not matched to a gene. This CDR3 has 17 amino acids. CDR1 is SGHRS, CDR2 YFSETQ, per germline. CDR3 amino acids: CASSLDRTGGKRYGYTF. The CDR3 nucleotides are TGCGCCAGCAGCTTGGACCGGACAGGGGGCAAGAGGTATGGCTACACCTTC.

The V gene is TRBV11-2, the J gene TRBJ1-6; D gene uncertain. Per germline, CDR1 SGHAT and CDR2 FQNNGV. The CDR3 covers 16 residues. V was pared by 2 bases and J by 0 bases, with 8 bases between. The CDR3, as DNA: TGTGCCAGCAGCTTAAGTGGGAGCTCCTATAATTCACCCCTCCACTTT. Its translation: CASSLSGSSYNSPLHF.

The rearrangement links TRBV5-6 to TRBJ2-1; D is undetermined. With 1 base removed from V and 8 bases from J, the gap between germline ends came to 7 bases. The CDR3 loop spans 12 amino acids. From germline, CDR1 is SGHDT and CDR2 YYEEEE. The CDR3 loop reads CASSLLFDEQFF. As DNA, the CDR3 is TGTGCCAGCAGCTTGTTATTCGATGAGCAGTTCTTC.

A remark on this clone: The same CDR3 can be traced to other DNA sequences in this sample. The CDR3 loop is CASSVAAAGGQGEQYF. The CDR3 region has the DNA TGTGCCAGCAGCGTGGCTGCAGCGGGGGGGCAAGGCGAGCAGTACTTC. The chain carries TRBV9 and TRBJ2-7; the match to TRBD2 covers 10 bases. In germline, CDR1 is SGDLS, CDR2 YYNGEE. The V and J ends lost 2 bases and 6 bases, in that order; junction bases with no gene match: 11. The CDR3 spans 16 residues.

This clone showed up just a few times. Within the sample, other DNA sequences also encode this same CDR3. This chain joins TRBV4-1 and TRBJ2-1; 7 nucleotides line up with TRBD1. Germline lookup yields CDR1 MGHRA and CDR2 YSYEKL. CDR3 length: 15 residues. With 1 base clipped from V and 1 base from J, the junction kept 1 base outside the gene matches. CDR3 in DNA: TGCGCCAGCAGCCAAGGACAGGGATCCTACAATGAGCAGTTCTTC. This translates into CASSQGQGSYNEQFF.

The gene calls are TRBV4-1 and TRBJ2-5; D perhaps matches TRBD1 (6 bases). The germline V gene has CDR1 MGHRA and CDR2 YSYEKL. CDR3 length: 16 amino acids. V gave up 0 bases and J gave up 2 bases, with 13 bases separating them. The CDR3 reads CASSQDGGPWQETQYF. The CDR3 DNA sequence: TGCGCCAGCAGCCAAGATGGGGGCCCATGGCAAGAGACCCAGTACTTC.

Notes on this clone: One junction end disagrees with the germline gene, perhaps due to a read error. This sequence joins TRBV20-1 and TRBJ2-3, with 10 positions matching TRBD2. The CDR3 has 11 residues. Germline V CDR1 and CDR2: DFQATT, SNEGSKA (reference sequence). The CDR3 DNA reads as TGCAGTGCTAGAGCAGCGGGGGGGCCGAATTTT. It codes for CSARAAGGPNF.

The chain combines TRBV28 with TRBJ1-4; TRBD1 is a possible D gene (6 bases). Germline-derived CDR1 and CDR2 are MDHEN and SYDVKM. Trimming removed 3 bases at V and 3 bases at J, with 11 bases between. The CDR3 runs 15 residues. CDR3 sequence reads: CASSLTGSANEKLFF. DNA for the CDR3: TGTGCCAGCAGTTTGACAGGTTCAGCTAATGAAAAACTGTTTTTT.

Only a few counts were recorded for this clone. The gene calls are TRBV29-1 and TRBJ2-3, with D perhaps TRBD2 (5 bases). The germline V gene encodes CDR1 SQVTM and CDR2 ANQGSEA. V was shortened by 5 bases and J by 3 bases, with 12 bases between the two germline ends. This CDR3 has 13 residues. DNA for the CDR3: TGCAGCGTTTGTAGCGATAGTACAGATACGCAGTATTTT. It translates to CSVCSDSTDTQYF.

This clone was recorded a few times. The CDR3 DNA follows: TGCAGCGTTGCTAGAAGTTCCGTAGGCTATGGCTACACCTTC. Translation gives CSVARSSVGYGYTF. The rearrangement links TRBV29-1 to TRBJ1-2; no clear D. The CDR3 loop spans 14 amino acids. V was trimmed by 4 bases and J by 4 bases, leaving 16 bases between them. Germline V CDR1 and CDR2: SQVTM, ANQGSEA. Full variable domain (remainder filled in from reference TRBV29-1 and TRBJ1-2): SAVISQKPSRDICQRGTSLTIQCQVDSQVTMMFWYRQQPGQSLTLIATANQGSEATYESGFVIDKFPISRPNLTFSTLTVSNMSPEDSSIYLCSVARSSVGYGYTFGSGTRLTVV.

CDR3 amino acids: CASSPQGYSNQPQHF. The CDR3 DNA follows: TGCGCCAGCAGCCCACAGGGCTATAGCAATCAGCCCCAGCATTTT. V is TRBV5-1 and J is TRBJ1-5; a weak D match, TRBD1 (6 bases). Deletions cut 4 bases from V and 0 bases from J, with 11 bases between. The CDR3 contains 15 residues. Germline CDR1 reads SGHRS; CDR2 reads YFSETQ. Looking up the rest from reference TRBV5-1 and TRBJ1-5 gives the full variable domain: KAGVTQTPRYLIKTRGQQVTLSCSPISGHRSVSWYQQTPGQGLQFLFEYFSETQRNKGNFPGRFSGRQFSNSRSEMNVSTLELGDSALYLCASSPQGYSNQPQHFGDGTRLSIL.